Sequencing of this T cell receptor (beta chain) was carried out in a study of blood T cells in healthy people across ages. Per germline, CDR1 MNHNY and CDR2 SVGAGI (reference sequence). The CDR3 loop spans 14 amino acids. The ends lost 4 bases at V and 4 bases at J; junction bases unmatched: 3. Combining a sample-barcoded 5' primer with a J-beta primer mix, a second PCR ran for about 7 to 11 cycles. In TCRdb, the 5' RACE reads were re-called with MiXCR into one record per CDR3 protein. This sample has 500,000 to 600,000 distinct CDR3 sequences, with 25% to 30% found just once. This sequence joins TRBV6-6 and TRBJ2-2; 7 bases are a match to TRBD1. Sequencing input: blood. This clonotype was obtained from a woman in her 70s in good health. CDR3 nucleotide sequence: TGTGCCAGCAGTTTCGGACAGGCCACCGGGGAGCTGTTTTTT. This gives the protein CASSFGQATGELFF.